The sequence of this T cell receptor beta chain was determined in a study of blood T cell repertoires in COVID-19. The CDR3 covers 15 residues. V lost 6 bases, J lost 1 base, and 13 bases lay in between. Germline loops: CDR1 SNHLY, CDR2 FYNNEI. TCRdb's copy holds only in-frame clones and misses some; the assay was immunoSEQ multiplex PCR. Of 150,000 to 160,000 clones in the sample, around 83% were seen once. The rearrangement uses TRBV2 and TRBJ1-5; no definite D call. Input material: peripheral blood. This receptor was obtained from a woman aged 60-70 years with acute or convalescent COVID-19. The CDR3 bases are TGTGCCAGCAGGGATTCCGGGGTAAGCAATCAGCCCCAGCATTTT. Its translation: CASRDSGVSNQPQHF.